Listed here is a single TCR beta chain. Genomic DNA was extracted from every available blood leukocyte. This record comes from a study of human thymus T cells. This CDR3 has 15 amino acids. Germline CDR1 SQVTM, CDR2 ANQGSEA. The V gene lost 6 bases and the J gene lost 0 bases, with 17 bases spanning the gap. Generated by immunoSEQ multiplex PCR, the TCRdb table keeps only in-frame clones and is missing some. The sample consists of about 60,000 clones, 94% of them appearing once. The chain recombines TRBV29-1 with TRBJ1-2, with D perhaps matching TRBD1 (6 bases). The source of this sequence is a boy younger than two with a congenital heart defect but otherwise immunologically healthy. Sequencing input: blood. DNA for the CDR3: TGCAGCGTCGGGGCAGGGGAAGGGTCTAACTATGGCTACACCTTC. Encoded protein: CSVGAGEGSNYGYTF. Using reference TRBV29-1 and TRBJ1-2 for the parts outside the CDR3, the full variable domain is SAVISQKPSRDICQRGTSLTIQCQVDSQVTMMFWYRQQPGQSLTLIATANQGSEATYESGFVIDKFPISRPNLTFSTLTVSNMSPEDSSIYLCSVGAGEGSNYGYTFGSGTRLTVV.